One sample yielded the 19 T cell receptor beta chains listed below, sequenced in a study of OX40 agonist ivuxolimab in advanced cancers. The repertoire was sequenced with immunoSEQ multiplex PCR; TCRdb's copy has only in-frame clones and lacks some. This sample has tens of thousands of clones, with approximately 84% found just once. Sequencing used CD4+ or CD8+ T cells sorted from blood, obtained in a trial of the OX40 agonist ivuxolimab. The receptors shown here come from an adult with an advanced solid tumor such as melanoma, head and neck, liver or kidney cancer.

The rearrangement uses TRBV18 and TRBJ1-5; D call uncertain. The CDR3 length is 13 residues. The germline CDR1 and CDR2 sequences are KGHSH and LQKENI. V lost 1 base to trimming and J lost 5 bases, with 6 bases between them. The chain's CDR3 is CASSPRTDQPQHF. The DNA of the CDR3 is TGTGCCAGCTCACCACGGACCGATCAGCCCCAGCATTTT.

This chain connects TRBV7-2 to TRBJ2-5; D is ambiguous. The CDR3 spans 12 residues. V was clipped by 4 bases and J by 3 bases, with 6 bases between them. The V gene's germline CDR1 is SGHTA and CDR2 FQGNSA. The chain's CDR3 is CASSSPKETQYF. The CDR3 region has the DNA TGTGCCAGCAGCTCCCCAAAAGAGACCCAGTACTTC.

J is TRBJ1-1 and V is TRBV7-2, with unresolved D. Germline V gene data show CDR1 as SGHTA and CDR2 as FQGNSA. The CDR3 has 12 amino acids. Trimming took off 5 bases at V and 7 bases at J, with 11 bases between the two ends. The CDR3 sequence: CASSAARHEAFF. Here the CDR3 DNA reads TGTGCCAGCAGCGCAGCCCGGCATGAAGCTTTCTTT.

The rearrangement links TRBV5-1 to TRBJ1-1; 11 nucleotides align to TRBD1. V shed 0 bases, J shed 4 bases, and the junction held 2 bases outside the gene matches. Germline-derived CDR1 and CDR2 are SGHRS and YFSETQ. CDR3 length: 15 amino acids. The CDR3 reads CASSLAGQGATEAFF. CDR3 coding DNA: TGCGCCAGCAGCTTGGCTGGACAGGGGGCCACTGAAGCTTTCTTT.

This chain joins TRBV19 and TRBJ2-5; possibly TRBD1 or TRBD2 for D (5 bases each). The CDR3 is 15 amino acids. The V and J ends lost 5 bases and 2 bases respectively, with 15 bases between them. CDR1 is LNHDA, CDR2 SQIVND, per germline (reference sequence). CDR3: CASSWGPGPQETQYF. For the CDR3, the DNA is TGTGCCAGTAGTTGGGGACCGGGACCTCAAGAGACCCAGTACTTC.

This clone was observed a single time. The rearrangement uses TRBV7-8 and TRBJ1-1, with D possibly matching TRBD1 (6 bases). V lost 0 bases, J lost 5 bases, and 16 bases lay in between. The germline V gene encodes CDR1 SGHVS and CDR2 FQNEAQ. The CDR3 consists of 16 residues. CDR3 region: CASSLALAGAGTEAFF. The CDR3 DNA reads TGTGCCAGCAGCTTAGCCCTAGCAGGGGCTGGGACTGAAGCTTTCTTT.

J is TRBJ2-1 and V is TRBV7-9; a possible D gene is TRBD1 (5 bases). There are 15 residues in the CDR3. CDR1 and CDR2 from the germline V gene are SEHNR and FQNEAQ (reference sequence). With 1 base removed from V and 1 base from J, the gap between germline ends came to 8 bases. The CDR3 DNA sequence: TGTGCCAGCAGCTTAGGGCAGGGATCCTACAATGAGCAGTTCTTC. Amino acids: CASSLGQGSYNEQFF.

V and J are TRBV7-2 and TRBJ1-3; a weak D match, TRBD1 (6 bases). The CDR3 is 17 amino acids. Per the germline V gene, CDR1 is SGHTA and CDR2 is FQGNSA. The V and J ends lost 5 bases and 0 bases respectively, with 17 bases between them. The CDR3 loop is CASSHRTGRSSGNTIYF. CDR3 DNA sequence: TGTGCCAGCAGCCACCGAACAGGGAGGAGCTCTGGAAACACCATATATTTT.

A word on this clone: Other DNA sequences in the same sample also yield this CDR3. The chain couples TRBV29-1 to TRBJ2-1; D possibly corresponds to TRBD2 (7 bases). The CDR3 length is 12 residues. Trimming removed 7 bases from V and 13 bases from J, with 20 bases in between. Germline V lookup: CDR1 SQVTM, CDR2 ANQGSEA. The CDR3: CSAGEGGGEQFF. CDR3 nucleotide sequence: TGCAGCGCTGGGGAGGGAGGGGGTGAACAGTTCTTC.

V gene TRBV4-2 combines with J gene TRBJ2-1; D is perhaps TRBD1 or TRBD2 (5 bases each). CDR1 and CDR2 from the germline V gene are LGHNA and YNFKEQ. The CDR3 spans 16 residues. The V end lost 0 bases, the J end lost 0 bases, and 9 bases lay between the germline ends. The CDR3 sequence: CASSQEGTGSYNEQFF. CDR3 bases: TGTGCCAGCAGCCAAGAGGGGACCGGCTCCTACAATGAGCAGTTCTTC.

The V gene is TRBV19, the J gene TRBJ2-2; 7 nucleotides align to TRBD2. Germline V gene data show CDR1 as LNHDA and CDR2 as SQIVND (reference sequence). The J segment lost 8 bases and the V segment lost 9 bases, leaving 6 bases of the junction unmatched. There are 12 residues in the CDR3. CDR3 nucleotide sequence: TGTGCCAGCGGGGGGTTCGTGGGGGAGCTGTTTTTT. Translating it yields CASGGFVGELFF.

Points on this clone: Distinct nucleotide sequences in the sample also encode this CDR3. The genes are TRBV5-1 and TRBJ1-2; D is perhaps TRBD1 (6 bases). V was pared by 1 base and J by 1 base, with 8 bases between. Germline V gives CDR1 SGHRS, CDR2 YFSETQ. This CDR3 is 14 amino acids long. The CDR3 sequence: CASSLTGSNYGYTF. In DNA, the CDR3 is TGCGCCAGCAGCTTGACAGGGAGTAACTATGGCTACACCTTC.

This clone is a singleton in its sample. The rearrangement uses TRBV9 and TRBJ2-6; D call uncertain. The germline gives CDR1 SGDLS, CDR2 YYNGEE. Trimming took 1 base from V and 1 from J, leaving 9 bases between them. The length of the CDR3 is 16 residues. The CDR3: CASSVMSASGANVLTF. The DNA for the CDR3 is TGTGCCAGCAGCGTAATGAGCGCTTCTGGGGCCAACGTCCTGACTTTC.

The gene calls are TRBV19 and TRBJ1-2; 7 bases are a match to TRBD1. The CDR3 sequence is 15 residues long. V gave up 6 bases and J gave up 2 bases; unmatched junction bases: 9. The germline V gene has CDR1 LNHDA and CDR2 SQIVND (reference sequence). For the CDR3, the DNA is TGTGCCAGTAGCAGGGACAGCCCAGGAAACTATGGCTACACCTTC. It encodes CASSRDSPGNYGYTF. The variable domain in full, with the rest retrieved from reference TRBV19 and TRBJ1-2, is DGGITQSPKYLFRKEGQNVTLSCEQNLNHDAMYWYRQDPGQGLRLIYYSQIVNDFQKGDIAEGYSVSREKKESFPLTVTSAQKNPTAFYLCASSRDSPGNYGYTFGSGTRLTVV.

This clone was seen once. The chain couples TRBV11-3 to TRBJ2-7; D ambiguous. The CDR3 is made up of 15 amino acids. Trimming shortened V by 3 bases and J by 3 bases, and 15 bases separated the two germline ends. Germline V CDR1 and CDR2: SGHNT, YENEEA. Written as DNA, the CDR3 is TGTGCCAGCAGCTTTAGGGTCCAGGACCGCTACGAGCAGTACTTC. It codes for CASSFRVQDRYEQYF. Full variable domain (rest looked up from reference TRBV11-3 and TRBJ2-7): EAGVVQSPRYKIIEKKQPVAFWCNPISGHNTLYWYLQNLGQGPELLIRYENEEAVDDSQLPKDRFSAERLKGVDSTLKIQPAELGDSAVYLCASSFRVQDRYEQYFGPGTRLTVT.

The CDR3 region is CASSLRVAGGSRDTQYF. The DNA for the CDR3 is TGTGCCAGCAGCTTAAGAGTAGCGGGAGGCAGCAGGGATACGCAGTATTTT. The rearrangement joins TRBV11-3 to TRBJ2-3; the match to TRBD2 covers 10 bases. Germline CDR1 reads SGHNT; CDR2 reads YENEEA. V lost 2 bases to trimming and J lost 6 bases; unmatched junction nucleotides: 11. This CDR3 spans 17 amino acids.

This chain uses TRBV29-1 with TRBJ2-1, with D maybe TRBD1 (5 bases). From germline, CDR1 is SQVTM and CDR2 ANQGSEA. With 2 bases removed from V and 5 bases from J, the gap between germline ends came to 10 bases. The length of the CDR3 is 13 residues. Here the CDR3 reads CSVERGSNNEQFF. Written as DNA, the CDR3 is TGCAGCGTTGAAAGGGGATCGAACAATGAGCAGTTCTTC.

This clone showed up just once. This sequence joins TRBV19 and TRBJ2-2; TRBD2 agrees at 7 bases. Losses at the gene ends were 6 bases for V and 4 bases for J; bases not matched to a gene: 5. Germline-derived CDR1 and CDR2 are LNHDA and SQIVND (reference sequence). This CDR3 spans 14 amino acids. CDR3 loop: CASRRPGGTGELFF. The DNA of the CDR3 is TGTGCCAGTAGACGACCGGGGGGCACCGGGGAGCTGTTTTTT.

The table lists this clone with a few counts. The V gene is TRBV30, the J gene TRBJ2-7; D is possibly TRBD1 (6 bases). V was clipped by 2 bases and J by 5 bases, with 19 bases between them. Germline V CDR1 and CDR2: GTSNPN, SVGIG (reference sequence). CDR3 length equals 15 residues. The CDR3 reads CAWSPLQGKLHEQYF. The CDR3 DNA sequence: TGTGCCTGGAGTCCCTTACAGGGAAAGCTCCACGAGCAGTACTTC.